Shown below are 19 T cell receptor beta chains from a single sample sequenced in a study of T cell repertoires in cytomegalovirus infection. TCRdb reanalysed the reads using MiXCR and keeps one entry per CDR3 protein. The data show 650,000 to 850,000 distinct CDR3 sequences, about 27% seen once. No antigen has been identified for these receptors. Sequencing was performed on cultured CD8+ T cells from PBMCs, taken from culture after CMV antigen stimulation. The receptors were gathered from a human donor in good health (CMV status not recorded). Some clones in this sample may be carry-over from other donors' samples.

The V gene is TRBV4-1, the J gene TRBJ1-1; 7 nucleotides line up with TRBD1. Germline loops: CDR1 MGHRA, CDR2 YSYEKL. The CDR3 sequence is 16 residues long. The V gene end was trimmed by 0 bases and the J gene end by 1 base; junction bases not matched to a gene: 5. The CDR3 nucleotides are TGCGCCAGCAGCCAAGACCCCCCAGGGGGGAACACTGAAGCTTTCTTT. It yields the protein CASSQDPPGGNTEAFF.

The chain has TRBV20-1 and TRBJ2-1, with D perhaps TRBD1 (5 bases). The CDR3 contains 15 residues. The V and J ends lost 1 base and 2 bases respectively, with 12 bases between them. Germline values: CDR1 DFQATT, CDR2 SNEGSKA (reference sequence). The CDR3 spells CSARGARATYNEQFF. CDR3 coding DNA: TGCAGTGCTAGAGGGGCCAGGGCTACCTACAATGAGCAGTTCTTC.

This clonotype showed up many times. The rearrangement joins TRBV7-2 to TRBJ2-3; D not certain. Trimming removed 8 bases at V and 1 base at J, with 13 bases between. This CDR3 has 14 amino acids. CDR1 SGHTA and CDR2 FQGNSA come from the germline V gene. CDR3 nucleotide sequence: TGTGCCAGCTCCTGGGGAAAGCGCACAGATACGCAGTATTTT. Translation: CASSWGKRTDTQYF.

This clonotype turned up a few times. CDR3 DNA sequence: TGTGCCAGCGGGGCGGGGAGTTTGGGGGATGAGCAGTTCTTC. Its translation: CASGAGSLGDEQFF. The J gene is TRBJ2-1, the V gene TRBV5-6, with TRBD2 as a possible D gene (6 bases). V was cut by 7 bases and J by 8 bases, with 19 bases left in between. The germline CDR1 and CDR2 sequences are SGHDT and YYEEEE. This CDR3 spans 14 amino acids.

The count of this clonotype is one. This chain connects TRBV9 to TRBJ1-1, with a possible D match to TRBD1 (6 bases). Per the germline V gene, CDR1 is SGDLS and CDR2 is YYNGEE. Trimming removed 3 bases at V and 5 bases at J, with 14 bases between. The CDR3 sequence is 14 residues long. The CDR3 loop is CASSDPGQNTEAFF. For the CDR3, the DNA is TGTGCCAGCAGCGATCCGGGACAAAATACTGAAGCTTTCTTT.

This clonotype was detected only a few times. CDR3: CASRDQFSGNTIYF. The CDR3 coding sequence is TGTGCCAGCAGGGATCAATTCTCTGGAAACACCATATATTTT. V gene TRBV27 combines with J gene TRBJ1-3; D call uncertain. Germline V gene sequence: CDR1 MNHEY, CDR2 SMNVEV (reference sequence). The CDR3 has 14 residues. Between the trimmed V and J ends, which lost 6 bases and 0 bases, there was a span of 9 bases.

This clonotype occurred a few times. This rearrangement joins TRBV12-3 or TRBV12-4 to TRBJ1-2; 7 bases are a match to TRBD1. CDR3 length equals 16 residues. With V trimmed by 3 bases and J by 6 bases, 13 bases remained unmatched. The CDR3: CASSFPLQAGTDGYTF. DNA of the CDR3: TGTGCCAGCAGTTTCCCTTTACAGGCAGGGACAGATGGCTACACCTTC.

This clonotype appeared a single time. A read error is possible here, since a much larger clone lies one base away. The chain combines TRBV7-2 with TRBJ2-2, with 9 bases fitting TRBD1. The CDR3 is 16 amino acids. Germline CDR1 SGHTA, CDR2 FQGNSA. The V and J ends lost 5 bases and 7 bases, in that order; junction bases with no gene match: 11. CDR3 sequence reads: CASSPLTGGKDGELFF. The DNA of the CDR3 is TGTGCCAGCAGCCCCCTGACAGGGGGTAAGGACGGGGAGCTGTTTTTT. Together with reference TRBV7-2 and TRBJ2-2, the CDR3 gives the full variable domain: GAGVSQSPSNKVTEKGKDVELRCDPISGHTALYWYRQSLGQGLEFLIYFQGNSAPDKSGLPSDRFSAERTGGSVSTLTIQRTQQEDSAVYLCASSPLTGGKDGELFFGEGSRLTVL.

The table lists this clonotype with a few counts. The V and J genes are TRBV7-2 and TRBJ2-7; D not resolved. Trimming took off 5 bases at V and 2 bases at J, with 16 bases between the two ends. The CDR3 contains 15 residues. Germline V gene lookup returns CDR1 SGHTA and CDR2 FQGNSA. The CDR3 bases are TGTGCCAGCAGCCCGAACTGGGGTCAGACCTACGAGCAGTACTTC. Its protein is CASSPNWGQTYEQYF. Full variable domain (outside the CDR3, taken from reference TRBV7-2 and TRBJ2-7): GAGVSQSPSNKVTEKGKDVELRCDPISGHTALYWYRQSLGQGLEFLIYFQGNSAPDKSGLPSDRFSAERTGGSVSTLTIQRTQQEDSAVYLCASSPNWGQTYEQYFGPGTRLTVT.

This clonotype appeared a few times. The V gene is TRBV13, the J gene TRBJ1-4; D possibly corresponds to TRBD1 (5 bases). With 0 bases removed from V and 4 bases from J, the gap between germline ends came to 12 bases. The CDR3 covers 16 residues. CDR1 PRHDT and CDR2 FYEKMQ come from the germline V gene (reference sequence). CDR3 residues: CASSLGEAGVNEKLFF. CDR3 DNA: TGTGCCAGCAGCTTAGGCGAAGCGGGGGTTAATGAAAAACTGTTTTTT.

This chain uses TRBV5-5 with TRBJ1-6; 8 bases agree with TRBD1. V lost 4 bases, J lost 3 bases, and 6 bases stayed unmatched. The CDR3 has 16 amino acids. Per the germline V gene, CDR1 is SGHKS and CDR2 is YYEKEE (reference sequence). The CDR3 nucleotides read TGTGCCAGCAGCGTGACAGGGGCGTTCTATAATTCACCCCTCCACTTT. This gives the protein CASSVTGAFYNSPLHF.

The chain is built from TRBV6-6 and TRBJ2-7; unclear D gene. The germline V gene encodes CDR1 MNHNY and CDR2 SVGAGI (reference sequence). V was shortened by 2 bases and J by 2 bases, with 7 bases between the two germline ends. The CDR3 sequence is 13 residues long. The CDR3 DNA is TGTGCCAGCAGTTACCACACCACCTACGAGCAGTACGTC. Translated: CASSYHTTYEQYV.

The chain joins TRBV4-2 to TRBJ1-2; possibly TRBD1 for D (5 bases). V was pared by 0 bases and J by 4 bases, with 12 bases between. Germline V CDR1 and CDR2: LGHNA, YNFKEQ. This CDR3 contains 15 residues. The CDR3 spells CASSQDLGAGYGYTF. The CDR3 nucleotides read TGTGCCAGCAGCCAAGATCTTGGGGCAGGCTATGGCTACACCTTC.

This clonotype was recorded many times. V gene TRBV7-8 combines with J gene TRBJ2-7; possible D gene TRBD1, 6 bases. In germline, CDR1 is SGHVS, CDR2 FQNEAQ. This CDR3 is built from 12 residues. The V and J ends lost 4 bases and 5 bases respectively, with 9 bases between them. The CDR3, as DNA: TGTGCCAGCAGCTCTAACAGGGACGAGCAGTACTTC. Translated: CASSSNRDEQYF. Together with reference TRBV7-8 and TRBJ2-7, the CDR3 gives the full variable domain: GAGVSQSPRYKVAKRGQDVALRCDPISGHVSLFWYQQALGQGPEFLTYFQNEAQLDKSGLPSDRFFAERPEGSVSTLKIQRTQQEDSAVYLCASSSNRDEQYFGPGTRLTVT.

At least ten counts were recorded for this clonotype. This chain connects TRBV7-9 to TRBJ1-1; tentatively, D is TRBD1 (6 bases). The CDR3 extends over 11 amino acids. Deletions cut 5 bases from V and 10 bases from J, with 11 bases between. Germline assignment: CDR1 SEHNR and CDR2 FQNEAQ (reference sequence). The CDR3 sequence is CASSADRRAFF. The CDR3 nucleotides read TGTGCCAGCAGCGCCGACAGGAGAGCTTTCTTT. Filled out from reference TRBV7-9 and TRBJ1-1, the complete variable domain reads DTGVSQNPRHKITKRGQNVTFRCDPISEHNRLYWYRQTLGQGPEFLTYFQNEAQLEKSRLLSDRFSAERPKGSFSTLEIQRTEQGDSAMYLCASSADRRAFFGQGTRLTVV.

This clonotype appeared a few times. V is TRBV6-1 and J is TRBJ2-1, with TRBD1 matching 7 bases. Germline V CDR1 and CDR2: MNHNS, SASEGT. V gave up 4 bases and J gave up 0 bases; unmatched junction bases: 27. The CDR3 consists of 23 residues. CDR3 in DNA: TGTGCCAGCAGTGGCCACCGGGACAGCGGTGCCCCTCAATTCCTCAGCTCCTACAATGAGCAGTTCTTC. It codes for CASSGHRDSGAPQFLSSYNEQFF.

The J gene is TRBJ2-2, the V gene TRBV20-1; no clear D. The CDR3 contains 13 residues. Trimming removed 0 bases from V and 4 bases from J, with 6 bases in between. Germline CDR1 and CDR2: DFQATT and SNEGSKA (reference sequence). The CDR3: CSARDLSTGELFF. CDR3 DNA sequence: TGCAGTGCTAGAGATCTGAGCACCGGGGAGCTGTTTTTT.

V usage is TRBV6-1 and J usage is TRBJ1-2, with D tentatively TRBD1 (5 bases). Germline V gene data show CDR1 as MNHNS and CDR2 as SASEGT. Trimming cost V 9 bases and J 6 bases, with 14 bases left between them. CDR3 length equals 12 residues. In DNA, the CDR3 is TGTGCCAGTCAACCGGTGGGGGATGGCTACACCTTC. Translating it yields CASQPVGDGYTF.

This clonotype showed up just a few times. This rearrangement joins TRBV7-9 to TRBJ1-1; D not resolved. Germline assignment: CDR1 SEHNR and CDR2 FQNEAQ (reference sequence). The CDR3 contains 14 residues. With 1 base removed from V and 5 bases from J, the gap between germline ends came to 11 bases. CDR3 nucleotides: TGTGCCAGCAGCTTAGGGAGCCCGAGGACTGAAGCTTTCTTT. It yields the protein CASSLGSPRTEAFF.